This TCR beta chain was retrieved from a study of T cells after posttransplantation cyclophosphamide. General study findings and limits: Skin or GI-infiltrating T cells shared few TRB sequences with blood.

Profiled with immunoSEQ multiplex PCR; TCRdb holds only in-frame clones, not every one. In the table there are some 15,000 clones, roughly four fifths of which are singletons. Cyclophosphamide on days +3 and +4 followed busulfan-fludarabine conditioning and a marrow graft. The ends lost 4 bases at V and 8 bases at J; junction bases unmatched: 5. The CDR3 sequence is 14 residues long. Germline loops: CDR1 LGHNA, CDR2 YSLEER. With regard to this clone: What it binds is not known.

The chain links TRBV4-3 to TRBJ1-5; 10 bases agree with TRBD1. This specimen consisted of CD8+ T cells sorted from PBMCs, obtained around 2,000 days after a stem cell transplant with posttransplant cyclophosphamide. This clonotype was obtained from a female patient in her thirties or forties who received an allogeneic stem cell transplant from a related donor, was CMV-positive, and had no GVHD. Some T cells may be the graft donor's. The CDR3 sequence is CASSPGTGVEPQHF. CDR3 in DNA: TGCGCCAGCAGCCCCGGGACAGGGGTGGAGCCCCAGCATTTT.